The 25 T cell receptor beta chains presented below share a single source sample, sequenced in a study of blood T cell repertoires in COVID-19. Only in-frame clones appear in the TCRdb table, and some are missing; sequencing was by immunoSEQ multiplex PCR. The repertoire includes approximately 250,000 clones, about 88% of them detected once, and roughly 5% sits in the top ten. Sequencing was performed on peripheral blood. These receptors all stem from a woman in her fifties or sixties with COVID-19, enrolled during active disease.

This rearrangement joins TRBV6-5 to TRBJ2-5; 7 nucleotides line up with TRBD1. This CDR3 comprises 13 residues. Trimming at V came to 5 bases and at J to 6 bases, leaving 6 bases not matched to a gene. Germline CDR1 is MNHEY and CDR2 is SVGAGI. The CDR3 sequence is CASSRQGSKTQYF. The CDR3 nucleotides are TGTGCCAGCAGTCGACAGGGTTCAAAGACCCAGTACTTC.

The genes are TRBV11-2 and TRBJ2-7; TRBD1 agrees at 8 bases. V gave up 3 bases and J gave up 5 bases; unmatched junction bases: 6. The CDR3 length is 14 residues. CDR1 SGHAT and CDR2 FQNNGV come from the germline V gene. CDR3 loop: CASSLTRQGNEQYF. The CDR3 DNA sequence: TGTGCCAGCAGCTTGACCCGACAGGGGAACGAGCAGTACTTC.

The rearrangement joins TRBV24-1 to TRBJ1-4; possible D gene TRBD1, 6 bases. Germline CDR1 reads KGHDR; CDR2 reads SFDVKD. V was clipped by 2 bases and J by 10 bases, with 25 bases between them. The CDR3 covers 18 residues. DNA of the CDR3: TGTGCCACCAGTGATTCTAAACCCACAACAGGGACCATGAGAAAACTGTTTTTT. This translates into CATSDSKPTTGTMRKLFF.

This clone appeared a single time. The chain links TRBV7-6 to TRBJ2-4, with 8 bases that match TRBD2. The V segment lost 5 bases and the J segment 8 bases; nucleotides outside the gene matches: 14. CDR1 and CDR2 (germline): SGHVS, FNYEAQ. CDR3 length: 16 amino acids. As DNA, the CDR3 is TGTGCCAGCAGCGCCAGTTGGCGGGAGGTTGGATACATTCAGTACTTC. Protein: CASSASWREVGYIQYF.

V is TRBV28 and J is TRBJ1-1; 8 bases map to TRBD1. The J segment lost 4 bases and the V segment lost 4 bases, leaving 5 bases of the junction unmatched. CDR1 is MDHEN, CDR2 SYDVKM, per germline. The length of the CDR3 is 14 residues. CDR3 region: CASSSRTGITEAFF. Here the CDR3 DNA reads TGTGCCAGCAGTTCACGGACAGGGATCACTGAAGCTTTCTTT.

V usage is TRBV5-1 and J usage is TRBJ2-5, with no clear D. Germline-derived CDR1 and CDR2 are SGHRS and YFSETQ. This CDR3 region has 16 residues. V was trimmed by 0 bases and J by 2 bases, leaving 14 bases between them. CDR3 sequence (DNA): TGCGCCAGCAGCTTGGCGTTAGCCAGTGTGCAAGAGACCCAGTACTTC. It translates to CASSLALASVQETQYF.

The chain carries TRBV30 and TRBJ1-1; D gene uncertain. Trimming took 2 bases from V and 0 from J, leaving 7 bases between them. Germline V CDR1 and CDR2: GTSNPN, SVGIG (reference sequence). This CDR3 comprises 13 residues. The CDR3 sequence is CAWSRGLNTEAFF. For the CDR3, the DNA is TGTGCCTGGAGTCGGGGATTGAACACTGAAGCTTTCTTT.

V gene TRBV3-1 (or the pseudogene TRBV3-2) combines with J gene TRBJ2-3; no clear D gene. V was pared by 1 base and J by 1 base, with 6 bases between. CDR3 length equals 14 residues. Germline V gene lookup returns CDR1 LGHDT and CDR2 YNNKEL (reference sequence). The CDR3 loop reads CASSQGGRTDTQYF. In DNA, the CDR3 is TGTGCCAGCAGCCAAGGCGGTCGCACAGATACGCAGTATTTT.

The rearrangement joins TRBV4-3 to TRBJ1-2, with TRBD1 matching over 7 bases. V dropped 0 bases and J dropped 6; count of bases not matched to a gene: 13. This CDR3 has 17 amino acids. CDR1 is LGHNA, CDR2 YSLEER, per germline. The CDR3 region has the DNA TGCGCCAGCAGCCAAGAAGTGATGCAGGGGGTCTACGATGGCTACACCTTC. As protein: CASSQEVMQGVYDGYTF.

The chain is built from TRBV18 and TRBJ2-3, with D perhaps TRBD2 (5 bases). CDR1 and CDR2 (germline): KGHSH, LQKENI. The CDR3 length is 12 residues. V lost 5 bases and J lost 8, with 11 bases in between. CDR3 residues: CASSVLEGTQYF. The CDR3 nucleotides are TGTGCCAGCTCAGTACTTGAGGGTACGCAGTATTTT.

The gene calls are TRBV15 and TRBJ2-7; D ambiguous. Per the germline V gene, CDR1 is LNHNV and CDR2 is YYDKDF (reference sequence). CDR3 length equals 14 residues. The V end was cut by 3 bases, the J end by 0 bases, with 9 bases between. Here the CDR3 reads CATSRERSSYEQYF. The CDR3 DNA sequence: TGTGCCACCAGCAGGGAACGGAGCTCCTACGAGCAGTACTTC.

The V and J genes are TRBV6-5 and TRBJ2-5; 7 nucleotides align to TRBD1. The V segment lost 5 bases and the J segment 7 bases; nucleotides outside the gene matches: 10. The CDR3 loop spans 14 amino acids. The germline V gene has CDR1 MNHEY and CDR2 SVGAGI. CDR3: CASSTTGPPGTQYF. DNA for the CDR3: TGTGCCAGCAGTACGACAGGGCCCCCGGGGACCCAGTACTTC.

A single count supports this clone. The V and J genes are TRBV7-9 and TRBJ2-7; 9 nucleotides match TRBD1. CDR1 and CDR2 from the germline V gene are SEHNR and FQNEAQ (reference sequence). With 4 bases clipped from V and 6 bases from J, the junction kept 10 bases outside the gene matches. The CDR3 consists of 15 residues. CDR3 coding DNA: TGTGCCAGCAGCTACCGACAGGGGGTTCGAAGCGAGCAGTACTTC. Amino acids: CASSYRQGVRSEQYF.

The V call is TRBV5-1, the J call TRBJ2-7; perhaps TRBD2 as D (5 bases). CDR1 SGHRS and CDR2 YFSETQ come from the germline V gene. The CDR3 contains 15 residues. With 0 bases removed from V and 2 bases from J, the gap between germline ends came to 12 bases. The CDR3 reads CASSLGGAEAYEQYF. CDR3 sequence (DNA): TGCGCCAGCAGCTTGGGCGGAGCGGAGGCCTACGAGCAGTACTTC. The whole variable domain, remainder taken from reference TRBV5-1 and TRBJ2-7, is KAGVTQTPRYLIKTRGQQVTLSCSPISGHRSVSWYQQTPGQGLQFLFEYFSETQRNKGNFPGRFSGRQFSNSRSEMNVSTLELGDSALYLCASSLGGAEAYEQYFGPGTRLTVT.

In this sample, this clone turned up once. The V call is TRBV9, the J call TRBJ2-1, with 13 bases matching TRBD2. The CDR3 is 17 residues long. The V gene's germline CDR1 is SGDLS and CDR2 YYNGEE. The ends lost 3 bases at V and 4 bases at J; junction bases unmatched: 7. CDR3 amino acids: CASSAGLAGERYNEQFF. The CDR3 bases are TGTGCCAGCAGCGCAGGACTAGCGGGAGAGAGGTACAATGAGCAGTTCTTC.

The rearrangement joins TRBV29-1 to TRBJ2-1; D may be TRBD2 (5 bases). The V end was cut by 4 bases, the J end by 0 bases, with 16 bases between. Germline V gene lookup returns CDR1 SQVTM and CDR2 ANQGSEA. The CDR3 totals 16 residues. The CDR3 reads CSVVSRSGSSYNEQFF. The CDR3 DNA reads TGCAGCGTTGTGAGTAGATCGGGGAGCTCCTACAATGAGCAGTTCTTC.

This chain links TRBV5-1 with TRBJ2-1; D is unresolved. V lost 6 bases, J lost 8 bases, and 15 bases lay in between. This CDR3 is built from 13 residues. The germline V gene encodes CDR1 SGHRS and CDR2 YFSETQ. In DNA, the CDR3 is TGCGCCAGCAATCTCTTGGGTACAGATGAGCAGTTCTTC. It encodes CASNLLGTDEQFF. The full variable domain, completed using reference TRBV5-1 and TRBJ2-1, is KAGVTQTPRYLIKTRGQQVTLSCSPISGHRSVSWYQQTPGQGLQFLFEYFSETQRNKGNFPGRFSGRQFSNSRSEMNVSTLELGDSALYLCASNLLGTDEQFFGPGTRLTVL.

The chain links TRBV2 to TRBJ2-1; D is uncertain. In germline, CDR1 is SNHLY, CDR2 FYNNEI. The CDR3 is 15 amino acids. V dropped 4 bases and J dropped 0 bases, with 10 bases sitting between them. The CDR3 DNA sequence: TGTGCCAGCAGTGGACTTCGTGGCTCCTACAATGAGCAGTTCTTC. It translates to CASSGLRGSYNEQFF.

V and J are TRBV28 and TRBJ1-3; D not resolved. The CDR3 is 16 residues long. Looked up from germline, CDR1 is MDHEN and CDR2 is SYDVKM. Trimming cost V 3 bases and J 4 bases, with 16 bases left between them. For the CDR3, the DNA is TGTGCCAGCAGTTTCTGGGCCCGGCGGGCCGGAAACACCATATATTTT. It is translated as CASSFWARRAGNTIYF.

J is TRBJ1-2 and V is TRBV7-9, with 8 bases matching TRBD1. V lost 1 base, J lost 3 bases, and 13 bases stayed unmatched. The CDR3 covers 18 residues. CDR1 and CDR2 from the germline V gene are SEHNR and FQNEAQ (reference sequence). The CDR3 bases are TGTGCCAGCAGCTTAGATCCTCCTTTACGGACAGGGTACTATGGCTACACCTTC. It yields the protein CASSLDPPLRTGYYGYTF.

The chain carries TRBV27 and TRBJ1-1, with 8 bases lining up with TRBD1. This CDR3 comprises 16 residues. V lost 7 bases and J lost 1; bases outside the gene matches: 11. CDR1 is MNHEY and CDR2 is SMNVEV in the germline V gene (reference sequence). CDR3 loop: CASNPIGQGTNTEAFF. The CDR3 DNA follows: TGTGCCAGCAACCCTATAGGACAGGGCACGAACACTGAAGCTTTCTTT.

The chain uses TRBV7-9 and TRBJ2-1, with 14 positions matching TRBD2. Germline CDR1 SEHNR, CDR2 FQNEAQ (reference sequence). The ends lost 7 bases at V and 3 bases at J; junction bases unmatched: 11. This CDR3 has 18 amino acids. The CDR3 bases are TGTGCCAGCATCAAATGGACTAGCGGGAGGAGTTTCTACAATGAGCAGTTCTTC. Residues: CASIKWTSGRSFYNEQFF.

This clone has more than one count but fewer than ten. The CDR3 is CATSGRPGANVLTF. The CDR3 DNA reads TGTGCCACCAGCGGCCGTCCTGGGGCCAACGTCCTGACTTTC. V usage is TRBV15 and J usage is TRBJ2-6; D is uncertain. Per the germline V gene, CDR1 is LNHNV and CDR2 is YYDKDF (reference sequence). The CDR3 is 14 residues long. Trimming removed 5 bases at V and 2 bases at J, with 7 bases between.

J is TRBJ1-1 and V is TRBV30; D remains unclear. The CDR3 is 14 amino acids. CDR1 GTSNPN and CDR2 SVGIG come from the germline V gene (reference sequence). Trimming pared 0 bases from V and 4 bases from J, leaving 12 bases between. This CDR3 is CAWSVGRRSTEAFF. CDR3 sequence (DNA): TGTGCCTGGAGTGTTGGCAGGCGATCCACTGAAGCTTTCTTT.

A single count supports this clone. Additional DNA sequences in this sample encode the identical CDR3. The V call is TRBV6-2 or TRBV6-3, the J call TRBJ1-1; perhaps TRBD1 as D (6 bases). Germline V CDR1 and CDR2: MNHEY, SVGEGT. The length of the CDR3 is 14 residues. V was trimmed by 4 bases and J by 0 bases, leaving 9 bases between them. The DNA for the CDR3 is TGTGCCAGCAGTTCCGGGGGGCTGAACACTGAAGCTTTCTTT. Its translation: CASSSGGLNTEAFF.